The 29 T cell receptor beta chains in this list originate from one sample, sequenced in a study of circulating CD8 cells and anti-PD-1 response in melanoma. Four subsets defined by PD-1 and/or TIGIT were sorted from live CD3+CD8+TCRalphabeta+ cells. Using 15 ng of total RNA, TCR libraries were made with the QIAseq Immune Repertoire TCR panel. TCRdb processed the reads anew with MiXCR; each CDR3 protein has one entry. The data show 400 to 450 distinct CDR3 sequences, 6.7% seen once. The material sequenced was CD8+ T cells from PBMCs, taken at baseline or after one month of anti-PD-1 therapy (not recorded which). Receptor source: a human donor with melanoma.

In its sample, this clonotype ranks as large. The CDR3 coding sequence is TGTGCCAGCAATCAACCACCGCCCTACAATGAGCAGTTCTTC. Translating gives CASNQPPPYNEQFF. This chain connects TRBV2 to TRBJ2-1; D gene ambiguous. The CDR3 contains 14 residues. The V gene lost 7 bases and the J gene lost 2 bases, with 12 bases spanning the gap. Germline V gives CDR1 SNHLY, CDR2 FYNNEI.

This clonotype was detected only a few times. The rearrangement links TRBV2 to TRBJ2-1; 8 bases map to TRBD2. With 8 bases clipped from V and 6 bases from J, the junction kept 6 bases outside the gene matches. The germline CDR1 and CDR2 sequences are SNHLY and FYNNEI. The CDR3 contains 13 residues. CDR3 sequence: CASPGLVANEQFF. DNA of the CDR3: TGTGCCAGCCCGGGACTAGTGGCCAATGAGCAGTTCTTC. The whole variable domain, filled in from reference TRBV2 and TRBJ2-1, reads EPEVTQTPSHQVTQMGQEVILRCVPISNHLYFYWYRQILGQKVEFLVSFYNNEISEKSEIFDDQFSVERPDGSNFTLKIRSTKLEDSAMYFCASPGLVANEQFFGPGTRLTVL.

The V gene is TRBV29-1, the J gene TRBJ2-7; D gene unclear. With 2 bases removed from V and 6 bases from J, the gap between germline ends came to 11 bases. The CDR3 consists of 12 residues. Germline V gene data show CDR1 as SQVTM and CDR2 as ANQGSEA. CDR3 in DNA: TGCAGCGTTGAATCCAGGCAGAGCGAGCAGTACTTC. Its translation is CSVESRQSEQYF.

This clonotype is labeled medium-sized (0.01 to 0.1%). This sequence joins TRBV27 and TRBJ2-7; D gene uncertain. The germline V gene has CDR1 MNHEY and CDR2 SMNVEV (reference sequence). V lost 0 bases and J lost 0, with 9 bases in between. The CDR3 loop spans 15 amino acids. CDR3 nucleotide sequence: TGTGCCAGCAGTTTATCGCCAGGAAACTCCTACGAGCAGTACTTC. This translates into CASSLSPGNSYEQYF.

This clonotype was detected only a few times. The V gene is TRBV13, the J gene TRBJ2-3, with 7 nucleotides matching TRBD2. The germline gives CDR1 PRHDT, CDR2 FYEKMQ (reference sequence). The CDR3 runs to 19 residues. V shed 2 bases, J shed 0 bases, and the junction held 14 bases outside the gene matches. CDR3 nucleotide sequence: TGTGCCAGCAGCTTATATCTAGCGGAGGAGGGGCTTAGCACAGATACGCAGTATTTT. Its protein is CASSLYLAEEGLSTDTQYF. The variable domain in full, completed from reference TRBV13 and TRBJ2-3, reads AAGVIQSPRHLIKEKRETATLKCYPIPRHDTVYWYQQGPGQDPQFLISFYEKMQSDKGSIPDRFSAQQFSDYHSELNMSSLELGDSALYFCASSLYLAEEGLSTDTQYFGPGTRLTVL.

This clonotype is categorized as medium-sized (0.01 to 0.1%). The DNA for the CDR3 is TGCAGTGCTAGCGACAGGGTCAGCCCCGTGTCGGAAGCTTTCTTT. Translation: CSASDRVSPVSEAFF. This rearrangement joins TRBV20-1 to TRBJ1-1; 7 positions agree with TRBD1. The CDR3 consists of 15 residues. V shed 3 bases, J shed 8 bases, and the junction held 15 bases outside the gene matches. CDR1 and CDR2 (germline): DFQATT, SNEGSKA (reference sequence).

The table lists this clonotype with a few counts. The V and J genes are TRBV28 and TRBJ2-2, with D tentatively TRBD2 (6 bases). Trimming cost V 2 bases and J 3 bases, with 13 bases left between them. The CDR3 length is 16 residues. Germline lookup yields CDR1 MDHEN and CDR2 SYDVKM. The DNA of the CDR3 is TGTGCCAGCAGTTTACGCCCGGGACTCCACACCGGGGAGCTGTTTTTT. It is translated as CASSLRPGLHTGELFF. The variable domain in full, with the rest retrieved from reference TRBV28 and TRBJ2-2, is DVKVTQSSRYLVKRTGEKVFLECVQDMDHENMFWYRQDPGLGLRLIYFSYDVKMKEKGDIPEGYSVSREKKERFSLILESASTNQTSMYLCASSLRPGLHTGELFFGEGSRLTVL.

This clonotype is categorized as medium-sized. The chain links TRBV25-1 to TRBJ2-6; D is perhaps TRBD2 (5 bases). The CDR3 length is 13 residues. Germline loops: CDR1 MGHDK, CDR2 SYGVNS. Trimming removed 10 bases at V and 4 bases at J, with 11 bases between. CDR3 sequence reads: CATEGDGANVLTF. The CDR3 DNA follows: TGTGCCACCGAGGGCGACGGGGCCAACGTCCTGACTTTC.

In this sample, this clonotype is large (0.1 to 1%). The rearrangement links TRBV9 to TRBJ2-7, with 7 bases aligning to TRBD2. With 0 bases clipped from V and 2 bases from J, the junction kept 20 bases outside the gene matches. Germline V CDR1 and CDR2: SGDLS, YYNGEE. The CDR3 consists of 20 residues. The DNA for the CDR3 is TGTGCCAGCAGCGTAGTTTCCCCGGGCGGCGGCGGGAGTCCCCCCTACGAGCAGTACTTC. Protein product: CASSVVSPGGGGSPPYEQYF. The full variable domain, rest sourced from reference TRBV9 and TRBJ2-7, is DSGVTQTPKHLITATGQRVTLRCSPRSGDLSVYWYQQSLDQGLQFLIQYYNGEERAKGNILERFSAQQFPDLHSELNLSSLELGDSALYFCASSVVSPGGGGSPPYEQYFGPGTRLTVT.

This clonotype is categorized as medium-sized (0.01 to 0.1%). The chain couples TRBV28 to TRBJ1-2; D is perhaps TRBD1 (6 bases). Trimming removed 3 bases from V and 2 bases from J, with 25 bases in between. Germline loops: CDR1 MDHEN, CDR2 SYDVKM. This CDR3 is built from 19 residues. CDR3 DNA: TGTGCCAGCAGTTTCCCCCCAAGGACAGCCCCATTCTTAAACTATGGCTACACCTTC. Translated: CASSFPPRTAPFLNYGYTF.

This clonotype is classed as large. The rearrangement joins TRBV27 to TRBJ1-5; TRBD1 is a possible D gene (5 bases). V lost 6 bases, J lost 3 bases, and 12 bases lay in between. The length of the CDR3 is 14 residues. CDR1 and CDR2 (germline): MNHEY, SMNVEV (reference sequence). The CDR3 DNA is TGTGCCAGCAGCCCGGGACGTCTCAATCAGCCCCAGCATTTT. It specifies CASSPGRLNQPQHF.

As to this clonotype: This is likely a read error, given that the CDR3 carries no conserved phenylalanine or tryptophan at its end. The CDR3 reads CASSTLAGLSSYNEQFS. For the CDR3, the DNA is TGTGCCAGCAGTACCTTAGCGGGCCTTAGCTCCTACAATGAGCAGTTCTCC. This chain links TRBV28 with TRBJ2-1, with 7 bases aligning to TRBD2. Germline lookup yields CDR1 MDHEN and CDR2 SYDVKM. The CDR3 runs 17 residues. After removal of 5 bases from V and 0 bases from J, the junction contained 10 bases not matched to a gene.

This clonotype is categorized as medium-sized. The V call is TRBV6-4, the J call TRBJ2-1; TRBD2 aligns across 7 bases. CDR1 and CDR2 (germline): MRHNA, SNTAGT. The V segment lost 5 bases and the J segment 2 bases; nucleotides outside the gene matches: 6. The CDR3 totals 15 residues. CDR3 in amino acids: CASSLLADPYNEQFF. In nucleotides, the CDR3 is TGTGCCAGCAGTCTGCTAGCGGACCCCTACAATGAGCAGTTCTTC.

Sample share makes this clonotype large. J is TRBJ2-5 and V is TRBV15; 9 bases agree with TRBD2. This CDR3 is 16 amino acids long. CDR1 and CDR2 from the germline V gene are LNHNV and YYDKDF (reference sequence). J lost 4 bases, V lost 0 bases, and 6 bases had no gene match. CDR3 sequence reads: CATSRDSASGVETQYF. CDR3 sequence (DNA): TGTGCCACCAGCAGAGATTCGGCTAGCGGGGTAGAGACCCAGTACTTC.

This clonotype is categorized as large (0.1 to 1%). The chain uses TRBV27 and TRBJ2-2; D could derive from TRBD1 or TRBD2 (5 bases each). This CDR3 region has 14 residues. Germline CDR1 and CDR2: MNHEY and SMNVEV (reference sequence). Trimming shortened V by 5 bases and J by 0 bases, and 7 bases separated the two germline ends. The CDR3 region has the DNA TGTGCCAGCAGTACGGGACCGAACACCGGGGAGCTGTTTTTT. It specifies CASSTGPNTGELFF.

This clonotype is categorized as large. The chain combines TRBV27 with TRBJ2-1, with 11 positions matching TRBD1. Germline loops: CDR1 MNHEY, CDR2 SMNVEV (reference sequence). This CDR3 has 15 amino acids. V gave up 0 bases and J gave up 8 bases; unmatched junction bases: 3. The CDR3 loop reads CASSLSGQGADEQFF. The CDR3 DNA is TGTGCCAGCAGTTTATCTGGACAGGGGGCCGATGAGCAGTTCTTC.

By sample fraction, this clonotype is large (0.1 to 1%). J is TRBJ2-7 and V is TRBV29-1; weak D call: TRBD1 (6 bases). This CDR3 spans 12 amino acids. The V gene lost 5 bases and the J gene lost 3 bases, with 11 bases spanning the gap. CDR1 and CDR2 from the germline V gene are SQVTM and ANQGSEA. CDR3 coding DNA: TGCAGCGTTAGGACAGCATACTACGAGCAGTACTTC. This sequence encodes CSVRTAYYEQYF.

This clonotype is large (0.1 to 1%). Here the CDR3 DNA reads TGTGCCAGCAGTAGACTAGCGGGAGGAGTAGAGACCCAGTACTTC. This sequence encodes CASSRLAGGVETQYF. The chain uses TRBV7-3 and TRBJ2-5; 13 nucleotides line up with TRBD2. CDR3 length: 15 amino acids. Losses at the gene ends were 6 bases for V and 4 bases for J; bases not matched to a gene: 5. CDR1 is SGHTA and CDR2 is FQGTGA in the germline V gene.

This clonotype is judged large. The V and J genes are TRBV24-1 and TRBJ2-1, with 7 bases lining up with TRBD1. In germline, CDR1 is KGHDR, CDR2 SFDVKD. The CDR3 is made up of 16 amino acids. The V and J ends lost 9 bases and 7 bases, in that order; junction bases with no gene match: 17. The CDR3, as DNA: TGTGCCACCGGAACGACCGGGACAGCTTATATGAATGAGCAGTTCTTC. Translation gives CATGTTGTAYMNEQFF.

Sample share makes this clonotype large. The chain employs TRBV27 and TRBJ2-7; D unclear. The CDR3 length is 13 residues. Germline CDR1 is MNHEY and CDR2 is SMNVEV (reference sequence). V shed 3 bases and J shed 5 bases, with 11 bases lying between them. The CDR3 coding sequence is TGTGCCAGCAGTTTGATCGACGCGGACGAGCAGTACTTC. Translated, it gives CASSLIDADEQYF.

This clonotype is labeled medium-sized. The rearrangement links TRBV19 to TRBJ2-7; the match to TRBD2 covers 8 bases. The germline gives CDR1 LNHDA, CDR2 SQIVND (reference sequence). J was trimmed by 6 bases and V by 5 bases; bases with no gene match: 6. The CDR3 contains 13 residues. The chain's CDR3 is CASSDYSGIEQYF. In nucleotides, the CDR3 is TGTGCCAGTAGTGACTATAGCGGGATCGAGCAGTACTTC.

Within the sample, this clonotype is large. This chain joins TRBV12-3 or TRBV12-4 and TRBJ2-7; 11 nucleotides line up with TRBD2. The CDR3 spans 14 residues. With V trimmed by 8 bases and J by 0 bases, 3 bases remained unmatched. CDR3: CASGTSGSSYEQYF. The CDR3 nucleotides are TGTGCCAGCGGCACTAGCGGGAGCTCCTACGAGCAGTACTTC.

This clonotype has more than one count but fewer than ten. The gene calls are TRBV19 and TRBJ2-7; D call uncertain. Germline V lookup: CDR1 LNHDA, CDR2 SQIVND (reference sequence). Trimming removed 2 bases from V and 2 bases from J, with 10 bases in between. The CDR3 runs to 14 residues. CDR3 loop: CASSINGATYEQYF. The CDR3 nucleotides are TGTGCCAGTAGTATAAACGGAGCAACCTACGAGCAGTACTTC.

This clonotype is categorized as medium-sized (0.01 to 0.1%). The chain links TRBV2 to TRBJ2-1, with D unresolved. CDR1 and CDR2 (germline): SNHLY, FYNNEI. CDR3 size: 16 residues. Trimming cost V 4 bases and J 1 base, with 14 bases left between them. CDR3 loop: CASSASAYQSYNEQFF. In DNA, the CDR3 is TGTGCCAGCAGTGCCTCTGCTTATCAATCCTACAATGAGCAGTTCTTC.

By sample share, this clonotype is large. The CDR3 region has the DNA TGTGCCAGCAGCCGAACGCAGGGGGCGAATGAGCAGTTCTTC. This sequence encodes CASSRTQGANEQFF. V is TRBV2 and J is TRBJ2-1; TRBD1 matches at 8 bases. The CDR3 runs 14 residues. Trimming at V came to 6 bases and at J to 7 bases, leaving 8 bases not matched to a gene. The germline gives CDR1 SNHLY, CDR2 FYNNEI.

Relative to its sample, this clonotype is hyperexpanded. V is TRBV28 and J is TRBJ1-5, with D perhaps matching TRBD1 (5 bases). Germline V lookup: CDR1 MDHEN, CDR2 SYDVKM. This CDR3 region has 15 residues. Trimming pared 2 bases from V and 3 bases from J, leaving 11 bases between. In DNA form, the CDR3 reads TGTGCCAGCAGTTTAGTGACAGCGACCAATCAGCCCCAGCATTTT. Encoded protein: CASSLVTATNQPQHF.

This clonotype counts as medium-sized (0.01 to 0.1%). V usage is TRBV2 and J usage is TRBJ2-3, with a possible D match to TRBD1 (8 bases). Germline CDR1 SNHLY, CDR2 FYNNEI. Trimming took 2 bases from V and 7 from J, leaving 16 bases between them. The CDR3 is 15 amino acids. As DNA, the CDR3 is TGTGCCAGCAGTGAAAGTACAGGGGGAGGGAATACGCAGTATTTT. Protein product: CASSESTGGGNTQYF.

This clonotype is labeled medium-sized. The rearrangement joins TRBV20-1 to TRBJ2-7, with a weak D call TRBD2 (6 bases). Germline-derived CDR1 and CDR2 are DFQATT and SNEGSKA (reference sequence). V was pared by 5 bases and J by 4 bases, with 9 bases between. This CDR3 comprises 11 residues. This CDR3 is CSAGGVYEQYF. CDR3 in DNA: TGCAGTGCTGGCGGGGTGTACGAGCAGTACTTC.

This clonotype ranks as medium-sized. V and J are TRBV7-9 and TRBJ2-5; D is uncertain. Trimming cost V 3 bases and J 6 bases, with 5 bases left between them. This CDR3 contains 11 residues. Per germline, CDR1 SEHNR and CDR2 FQNEAQ (reference sequence). As DNA, the CDR3 is TGTGCCAGCAGCTTGGGGAAGACCCAGTACTTC. This translates into CASSLGKTQYF.